Listed here is a single T cell receptor beta chain. These data come from a study of technical replicates of blood from several donors. With 8 bases removed from V and 2 bases from J, the gap between germline ends came to 12 bases. There are 14 residues in the CDR3. Germline V gene sequence: CDR1 MGHRA, CDR2 YSYEKL. The data were produced by immunoSEQ multiplex PCR, yet TCRdb's version contains in-frame clones alone and is incomplete. The table shows approximately 76,000 clones, with about 91% occurring only once. The sequencing input was T cells isolated from PBMCs. The chain couples TRBV4-1 to TRBJ1-4; perhaps TRBD1 as D (6 bases). The origin of this receptor is a human donor in good health. The CDR3 is CASHGQGTNEKLFF. The CDR3 DNA follows: TGCGCCAGCCATGGGCAGGGGACTAATGAAAAACTGTTTTTT.